Reported below is one TCR beta chain. Per germline, CDR1 SGHDT and CDR2 YYEEEE. The CDR3 sequence is 16 residues long. Making the TCR beta cDNA relied on 5'RACE template switching with UMIs. Following a re-call of the 5' RACE reads, TCRdb has one entry per CDR3 protein and lacks DNA. The sample yields roughly 180,000 distinct CDR3 sequences, of which the top ten take up around 21%. This specimen comes from a study of T cells expressing NK-cell markers. The rearrangement joins TRBV5-6 to TRBJ2-7; TCRdb lists TRBD1, though no DNA is available to test this call. The TCR was taken from a man aged 18 to 69 in good health. The material sequenced was blood T cells: a sorted CD56 or NKG2C T cell subset, CD4+ or CD8+ T cells, or bulk PBMC T cells (not recorded which). CDR3 residues: CASSLFTGSGSYEQYF.